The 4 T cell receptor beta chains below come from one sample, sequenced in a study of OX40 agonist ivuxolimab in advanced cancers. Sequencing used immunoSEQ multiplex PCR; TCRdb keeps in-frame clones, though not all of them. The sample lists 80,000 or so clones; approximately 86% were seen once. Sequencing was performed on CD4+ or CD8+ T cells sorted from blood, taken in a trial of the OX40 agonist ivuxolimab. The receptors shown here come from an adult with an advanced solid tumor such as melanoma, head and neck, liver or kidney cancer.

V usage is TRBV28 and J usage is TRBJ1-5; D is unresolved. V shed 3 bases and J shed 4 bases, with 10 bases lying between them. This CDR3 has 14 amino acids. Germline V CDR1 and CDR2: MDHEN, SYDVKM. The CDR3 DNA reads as TGTGCCAGCAGTTTCCGGGCCCGAAATCAGCCCCAGCATTTT. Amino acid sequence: CASSFRARNQPQHF.

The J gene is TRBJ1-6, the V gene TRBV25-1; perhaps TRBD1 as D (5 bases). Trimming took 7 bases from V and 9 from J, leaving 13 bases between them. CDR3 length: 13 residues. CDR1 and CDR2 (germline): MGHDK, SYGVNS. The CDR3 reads CASTQGDVSPLHF. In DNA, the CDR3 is TGTGCCAGCACCCAGGGCGATGTTTCACCCCTCCACTTT.

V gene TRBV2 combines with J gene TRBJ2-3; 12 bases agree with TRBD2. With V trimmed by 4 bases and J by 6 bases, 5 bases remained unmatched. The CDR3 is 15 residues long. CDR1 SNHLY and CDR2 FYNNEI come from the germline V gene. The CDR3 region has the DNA TGTGCCAGCAGTGCACTAGCGGGAGGTTACGATACGCAGTATTTT. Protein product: CASSALAGGYDTQYF.

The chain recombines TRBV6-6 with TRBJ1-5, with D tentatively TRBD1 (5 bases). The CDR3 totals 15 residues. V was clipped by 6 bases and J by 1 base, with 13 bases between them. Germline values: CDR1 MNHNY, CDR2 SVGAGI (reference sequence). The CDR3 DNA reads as TGTGCCAGCAGGGACGGGGGGGGAAGCAATCAGCCCCAGCATTTT. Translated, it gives CASRDGGGSNQPQHF.